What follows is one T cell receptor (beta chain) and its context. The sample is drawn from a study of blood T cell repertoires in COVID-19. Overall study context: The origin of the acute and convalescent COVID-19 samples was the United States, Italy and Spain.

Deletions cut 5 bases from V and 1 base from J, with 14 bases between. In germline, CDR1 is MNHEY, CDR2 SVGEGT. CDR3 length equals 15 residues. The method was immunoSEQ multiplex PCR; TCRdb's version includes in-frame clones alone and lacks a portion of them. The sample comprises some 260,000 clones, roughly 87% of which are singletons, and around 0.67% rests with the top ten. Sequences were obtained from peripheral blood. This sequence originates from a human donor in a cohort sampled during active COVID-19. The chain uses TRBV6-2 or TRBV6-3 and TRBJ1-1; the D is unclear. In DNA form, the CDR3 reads TGTGCCAGCAGTCCGCCCCCGCGAGGGAACACTGAAGCTTTCTTT. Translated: CASSPPPRGNTEAFF.